The 21 T cell receptor beta chains reported below all come from one sample, sequenced in a study of blood T cell repertoires in COVID-19. The repertoire was sequenced with immunoSEQ multiplex PCR; TCRdb's copy has only in-frame clones and lacks some. The sample records about 120,000 clones, 65% to 90% being singletons. The sample taken for sequencing was peripheral blood. The source is a woman of 80 years or more with acute or convalescent COVID-19.

V and J are TRBV5-1 and TRBJ1-1, with TRBD1 identical over 7 bases. The CDR3 runs 14 residues. V gave up 4 bases and J gave up 3 bases; unmatched junction bases: 6. The germline V gene encodes CDR1 SGHRS and CDR2 YFSETQ. The chain's CDR3 is CASSVGQEYTEAFF. The DNA of the CDR3 is TGCGCCAGCAGCGTCGGACAGGAATACACTGAAGCTTTCTTT.

The chain employs TRBV7-9 and TRBJ2-7, with TRBD2 identical over 7 bases. The V gene's germline CDR1 is SEHNR and CDR2 FQNEAQ (reference sequence). The CDR3 has 14 amino acids. Trimming cost V 5 bases and J 4 bases; bases outside gene matches: 8. Here the CDR3 DNA reads TGTGCCAGCAGCCCTCGGGGAGGGATTTACGAGCAGTACTTC. It is translated as CASSPRGGIYEQYF.

V usage is TRBV13 and J usage is TRBJ2-5, with TRBD2 matching over 8 bases. Germline CDR1 PRHDT, CDR2 FYEKMQ (reference sequence). Trimming removed 3 bases from V and 4 bases from J; junction bases left unmatched: 7. The CDR3 length is 15 residues. This CDR3 reads CASSFLKAGGETQYF. DNA of the CDR3: TGTGCCAGCAGCTTCCTCAAGGCGGGGGGAGAGACCCAGTACTTC.

The CDR3 DNA follows: TGTGCCAGTAGAGTAGACTGGTCCTCTGGGGCCAACGTCCTGACTTTC. Translation gives CASRVDWSSGANVLTF. The chain joins TRBV19 to TRBJ2-6; D gene uncertain. Per germline, CDR1 LNHDA and CDR2 SQIVND (reference sequence). The CDR3 runs 16 residues. The V gene lost 6 bases and the J gene lost 0 bases, with 12 bases spanning the gap.

The chain links TRBV7-2 to TRBJ1-2, with D tentatively TRBD1 (6 bases). The germline gives CDR1 SGHTA, CDR2 FQGNSA. The CDR3 has 16 amino acids. Trimming removed 2 bases at V and 4 bases at J, with 17 bases between. CDR3 nucleotides: TGTGCCAGCAGCTTATGGCGCCAGGGGAGTGGCTATGGCTACACCTTC. This encodes CASSLWRQGSGYGYTF.

The chain recombines TRBV7-2 with TRBJ1-1; unclear D gene. This CDR3 contains 13 residues. CDR1 and CDR2 from the germline V gene are SGHTA and FQGNSA. The V gene lost 6 bases and the J gene lost 2 bases, with 10 bases spanning the gap. CDR3 nucleotide sequence: TGTGCCAGCAGTTCACAGACAAACACTGAAGCTTTCTTT. Translation gives CASSSQTNTEAFF.

This clone was detected once. The gene calls are TRBV5-1 and TRBJ1-6; tentatively, D is TRBD1 (6 bases). V dropped 4 bases and J dropped 7 bases, with 15 bases sitting between them. The CDR3 sequence is 15 residues long. Germline CDR1 and CDR2: SGHRS and YFSETQ. The CDR3: CASSVGTHGNSPLHF. In nucleotides, the CDR3 is TGCGCCAGCAGCGTTGGGACACACGGCAATTCACCCCTCCACTTT. Full variable domain (rest looked up from reference TRBV5-1 and TRBJ1-6): KAGVTQTPRYLIKTRGQQVTLSCSPISGHRSVSWYQQTPGQGLQFLFEYFSETQRNKGNFPGRFSGRQFSNSRSEMNVSTLELGDSALYLCASSVGTHGNSPLHFGNGTRLTVT.

The chain links TRBV18 to TRBJ1-1; the D is unclear. V was pared by 5 bases and J by 6 bases, with 16 bases between. This CDR3 has 14 amino acids. CDR1 is KGHSH, CDR2 LQKENI, per germline. CDR3 amino acids: CASSERVTDSEAFF. The CDR3 DNA follows: TGTGCCAGCTCAGAGCGGGTTACGGACTCTGAAGCTTTCTTT.

CDR3 amino acids: CASSEGQPLGTEAFF. For the CDR3, the DNA is TGTGCCAGCAGCGAGGGACAGCCACTAGGGACTGAAGCTTTCTTT. The rearrangement uses TRBV5-6 and TRBJ1-1; 7 bases align to TRBD1. The germline CDR1 and CDR2 sequences are SGHDT and YYEEEE. The CDR3 spans 15 residues. V shed 4 bases, J shed 5 bases, and the junction held 11 bases outside the gene matches. Together with reference TRBV5-6 and TRBJ1-1, the CDR3 gives the full variable domain: DAGVTQSPTHLIKTRGQQVTLRCSPKSGHDTVSWYQQALGQGPQFIFQYYEEEERQRGNFPDRFSGHQFPNYSSELNVNALLLGDSALYLCASSEGQPLGTEAFFGQGTRLTVV.

This clone was counted once. The rearrangement joins TRBV13 to TRBJ1-4, with D hard to call. CDR3 length equals 13 residues. The ends were cut back, 5 bases at V and 5 bases at J, with 9 bases in the middle. Germline V CDR1 and CDR2: PRHDT, FYEKMQ (reference sequence). The CDR3 reads CASSHSGNEKLFF. The CDR3 DNA reads TGTGCCAGCAGCCACAGCGGAAATGAAAAACTGTTTTTT. Based on the CDR3 plus reference TRBV13 and TRBJ1-4, the full variable domain is AAGVIQSPRHLIKEKRETATLKCYPIPRHDTVYWYQQGPGQDPQFLISFYEKMQSDKGSIPDRFSAQQFSDYHSELNMSSLELGDSALYFCASSHSGNEKLFFGSGTQLSVL.

V is TRBV6-5 and J is TRBJ1-1; D may be TRBD1 (5 bases). The CDR3 has 14 amino acids. Germline CDR1 reads MNHEY; CDR2 reads SVGAGI. With 1 base removed from V and 2 bases from J, the gap between germline ends came to 8 bases. DNA of the CDR3: TGTGCCAGCAGTTACTTGGGGGGAAACACTGAAGCTTTCTTT. As protein: CASSYLGGNTEAFF.

The chain recombines TRBV27 with TRBJ1-2; TRBD1 agrees at 7 bases. CDR1 MNHEY and CDR2 SMNVEV come from the germline V gene (reference sequence). This CDR3 is built from 15 residues. J gave up 5 bases and V 8 bases, and 14 bases lay outside the gene matches. In nucleotides, the CDR3 is TGTGCCAGCTCTCCCAGGACAGGCGGGATATATGGCTACACCTTC. This sequence encodes CASSPRTGGIYGYTF.

The chain combines TRBV6-6 with TRBJ1-5; tentatively, D is TRBD1 (6 bases). The V and J ends lost 5 bases and 0 bases respectively, with 17 bases between them. The germline CDR1 and CDR2 sequences are MNHNY and SVGAGI (reference sequence). This CDR3 has 17 residues. CDR3 region: CASSPNTGHYSNQPQHF. The DNA for the CDR3 is TGTGCCAGCAGTCCCAATACGGGACACTATAGCAATCAGCCCCAGCATTTT.

This chain joins TRBV25-1 and TRBJ2-2; D is perhaps TRBD2 (6 bases). The CDR3 extends over 13 amino acids. CDR1 and CDR2 from the germline V gene are MGHDK and SYGVNS. V was shortened by 6 bases and J by 5 bases, with 10 bases between the two germline ends. The CDR3: CASRESGTGELFF. The CDR3 DNA is TGTGCCAGCAGGGAGAGCGGGACCGGGGAGCTGTTTTTT.

The chain is built from TRBV11-2 and TRBJ1-2, with a possible D match to TRBD1 (5 bases). The germline gives CDR1 SGHAT, CDR2 FQNNGV. The CDR3 length is 15 residues. V was cut by 2 bases and J by 4 bases, with 14 bases left in between. CDR3 loop: CASSLSADTIYGYTF. The CDR3 DNA follows: TGTGCCAGCAGCTTATCTGCGGACACCATCTATGGCTACACCTTC. The complete variable domain, with remaining parts taken from reference TRBV11-2 and TRBJ1-2, reads EAGVAQSPRYKIIEKRQSVAFWCNPISGHATLYWYQQILGQGPKLLIQFQNNGVVDDSQLPKDRFSAERLKGVDSTLKIQPAKLEDSAVYLCASSLSADTIYGYTFGSGTRLTVV.

This clone came up once. V usage is TRBV7-9 and J usage is TRBJ2-1; possible D gene TRBD2, 5 bases. V was trimmed by 7 bases and J by 0 bases, leaving 16 bases between them. The CDR3 has 16 residues. The germline V gene has CDR1 SEHNR and CDR2 FQNEAQ (reference sequence). DNA of the CDR3: TGTGCCAGCAATCGGGGTGGGAGTCGCTCCTACAATGAGCAGTTCTTC. Its translation is CASNRGGSRSYNEQFF.

J is TRBJ2-7 and V is TRBV5-1; 7 nucleotides line up with TRBD1. Per the germline V gene, CDR1 is SGHRS and CDR2 is YFSETQ. The CDR3 runs to 14 residues. The J segment lost 4 bases and the V segment lost 0 bases, leaving 4 bases of the junction unmatched. The CDR3 DNA reads TGCGCCAGCAGCTTGGGACAGGGAGTGTACGAGCAGTACTTC. Its translation is CASSLGQGVYEQYF.

The J gene is TRBJ1-2, the V gene TRBV9, with 9 nucleotides matching TRBD1. Germline V gene sequence: CDR1 SGDLS, CDR2 YYNGEE. Trimming cost V 4 bases and J 5 bases; bases outside gene matches: 3. The CDR3 sequence is 13 residues long. The CDR3 region is CASSLGTGYGYTF. The CDR3, as DNA: TGTGCCAGCAGCCTGGGGACAGGGTATGGCTACACCTTC.

In this sample, this clone turned up a few times. The rearrangement joins TRBV11-2 to TRBJ1-4; TRBD1 might be the D (6 bases). CDR1 and CDR2 from the germline V gene are SGHAT and FQNNGV. The CDR3 is 15 amino acids. Trimming removed 4 bases from V and 0 bases from J, with 9 bases in between. CDR3 loop: CASSWTVATNEKLFF. The CDR3 nucleotides are TGTGCCAGCAGCTGGACAGTCGCAACTAATGAAAAACTGTTTTTT.

This chain links TRBV27 with TRBJ1-5, with D perhaps TRBD1 (6 bases). V lost 5 bases, J lost 4 bases, and 12 bases lay in between. The CDR3 loop spans 14 amino acids. CDR1 and CDR2 (germline): MNHEY, SMNVEV (reference sequence). The CDR3 DNA sequence: TGTGCCAGCAGTACAACAGGGTGGAATCAGCCCCAGCATTTT. Its protein is CASSTTGWNQPQHF.

The chain recombines TRBV3-1 (or the pseudogene TRBV3-2) with TRBJ1-1, with D uncertain. Germline V gene sequence: CDR1 LGHDT, CDR2 YNNKEL (reference sequence). Trimming left V 6 bases short and J 5 bases short, with 13 bases between. CDR3 size: 13 residues. The CDR3 nucleotides read TGTGCCAGCAGGGCCAGGCGCGGGACTGAAGCTTTCTTT. Its protein is CASRARRGTEAFF.